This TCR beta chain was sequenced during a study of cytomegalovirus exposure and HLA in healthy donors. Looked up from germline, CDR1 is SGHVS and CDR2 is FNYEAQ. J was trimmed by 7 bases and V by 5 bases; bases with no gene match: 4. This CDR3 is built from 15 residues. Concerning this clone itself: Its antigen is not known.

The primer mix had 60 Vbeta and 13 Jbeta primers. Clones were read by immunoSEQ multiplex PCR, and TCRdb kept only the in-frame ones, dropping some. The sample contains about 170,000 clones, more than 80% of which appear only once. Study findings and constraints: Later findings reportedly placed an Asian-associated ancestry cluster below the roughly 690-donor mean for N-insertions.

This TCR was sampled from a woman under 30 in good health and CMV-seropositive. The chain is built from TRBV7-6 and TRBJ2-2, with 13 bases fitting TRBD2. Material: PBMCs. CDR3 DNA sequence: TGTGCCAGCAGCGCTGGACTAGCGGGGGACGGGGAGCTGTTTTTT. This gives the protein CASSAGLAGDGELFF. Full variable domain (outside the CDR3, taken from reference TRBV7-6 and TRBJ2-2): GAGVSQSPRYKVTKRGQDVALRCDPISGHVSLYWYRQALGQGPEFLTYFNYEAQQDKSGLPNDRFSAERPEGSISTLTIQRTEQRDSAMYRCASSAGLAGDGELFFGEGSRLTVL.